Included here is one T cell receptor (beta chain) sequence, with context. The CDR3 has 14 amino acids. Germline CDR1 LNHDA, CDR2 SQIVND (reference sequence). V was pared by 8 bases and J by 5 bases, with 18 bases between. The record originates from a study of blood T cell repertoires in COVID-19. This table comes from immunoSEQ multiplex PCR, and its TCRdb copy is limited to in-frame clones, with some not included. The sample lists about 490,000 clones, approximately 83% occurring once. The chain couples TRBV19 to TRBJ1-1; TRBD1 is a possible D gene (5 bases). The sequenced sample consisted of peripheral blood. This sequence originates from a human donor in a cohort sampled during active COVID-19. For the CDR3, the DNA is TGTGCCAGTTGCGGACGGAAGGGGCAAACTGAAGCTTTCTTT. Translation gives CASCGRKGQTEAFF. Based on the CDR3 plus reference TRBV19 and TRBJ1-1, the full variable domain is DGGITQSPKYLFRKEGQNVTLSCEQNLNHDAMYWYRQDPGQGLRLIYYSQIVNDFQKGDIAEGYSVSREKKESFPLTVTSAQKNPTAFYLCASCGRKGQTEAFFGQGTRLTVV.